The 27 T cell receptor beta chains given below trace back to one sample, sequenced in a study of cytomegalovirus exposure and HLA in healthy donors (dated by TCRdb to about 2017). Library generation was performed with the immunoSEQ multiplex PCR assay. A mixture of 60 forward primers for TCR Vbeta segments and 13 reverse primers for TCR Jbeta segments was used in the multiplex PCR. The clones in this table, taken by TCRdb from immuneACCESS, are in-frame only. Not every clone is retained; where verified, under half of the shortfall comes from an unresolved V gene, and the cause of the rest is unknown. Across this sample there are some 120,000 clones, with about 80% seen only once. The ten largest clones take up 1.2% of the sample. Material for sequencing was PBMCs. These receptors all stem from a middle-aged man in good health and CMV-seronegative.

On this clone: Other DNA sequences in the same sample also yield this CDR3. The rearrangement links TRBV18 to TRBJ1-2; D remains ambiguous. The CDR3 covers 15 residues. Looked up from germline, CDR1 is KGHSH and CDR2 is LQKENI. The V and J ends lost 3 bases and 1 base respectively, with 12 bases between them. The CDR3 DNA reads as TGTGCCAGCTCACCCTCTCGTGGGCTTAACTATGGCTACACCTTC. Protein sequence: CASSPSRGLNYGYTF.

This clone has only a few counts. J is TRBJ1-4 and V is TRBV5-4; TRBD1 agrees at 8 bases. This CDR3 has 14 residues. J was trimmed by 6 bases and V by 4 bases; bases with no gene match: 5. Germline lookup yields CDR1 SGHNT and CDR2 YYREEE (reference sequence). The CDR3 coding sequence is TGTGCCAGCAGCAGTGAGACAGGGGATGAAAAACTGTTTTTT. This gives the protein CASSSETGDEKLFF.

This clone was counted only a few times. V is TRBV5-8 and J is TRBJ2-7; D is unclear. V shed 3 bases and J shed 1 base, with 11 bases lying between them. CDR1 is SGHTS and CDR2 is YDEGEE in the germline V gene. The CDR3 runs 14 residues. CDR3 protein: CASSSHLLSYEQYF. DNA of the CDR3: TGTGCCAGCAGCTCCCACCTACTTTCCTACGAGCAGTACTTC.

The chain couples TRBV5-1 to TRBJ1-1; D is uncertain. V dropped 0 bases and J dropped 3 bases, with 12 bases sitting between them. The CDR3 is 15 residues long. CDR1 is SGHRS and CDR2 is YFSETQ in the germline V gene. CDR3 sequence: CASSLVVGADTEAFF. The CDR3 DNA sequence: TGCGCCAGCAGCTTGGTTGTGGGTGCGGACACTGAAGCTTTCTTT.

In its sample, this clone was seen once. The V gene is TRBV5-1, the J gene TRBJ2-4, with D maybe TRBD2 (5 bases). V was cut by 2 bases and J by 0 bases, with 18 bases left in between. CDR1 SGHRS and CDR2 YFSETQ come from the germline V gene. CDR3 size: 18 residues. The CDR3 reads CASSFLPAGRIAKNIQYF. The CDR3 region has the DNA TGCGCCAGCAGCTTTCTTCCCGCGGGCCGTATAGCCAAAAACATTCAGTACTTC.

The V gene is TRBV28, the J gene TRBJ1-1; a possible D gene is TRBD1 (6 bases). Germline V gene data show CDR1 as MDHEN and CDR2 as SYDVKM. Trimming pared 5 bases from V and 7 bases from J, leaving 11 bases between. The CDR3 is made up of 12 amino acids. CDR3 DNA sequence: TGTGCCAGCAGTATACAGGGAAATGAAGCTTTCTTT. The encoded protein is CASSIQGNEAFF.

This clone was observed a handful of times. The chain carries TRBV6-5 and TRBJ2-5; D might be TRBD1 (6 bases). Trimming took off 6 bases at V and 4 bases at J, with 6 bases between the two ends. The CDR3 runs to 11 residues. CDR1 and CDR2 from the germline V gene are MNHEY and SVGAGI. The CDR3 spells CASRQGETQYF. The CDR3 DNA follows: TGTGCCAGCAGACAGGGAGAGACCCAGTACTTC.

The chain joins TRBV5-1 to TRBJ2-3; D might be TRBD1 (6 bases). The CDR3 is made up of 15 amino acids. V lost 1 base and J lost 2, with 11 bases in between. Germline CDR1 is SGHRS and CDR2 is YFSETQ. CDR3 nucleotides: TGCGCCAGCAGCTTGCAGGGGCCCCCCACAGATACGCAGTATTTT. Amino acids: CASSLQGPPTDTQYF.

This clone turned up a few times. The genes are TRBV10-3 and TRBJ2-7; perhaps TRBD1 as D (6 bases). The CDR3 loop spans 13 amino acids. CDR1 is ENHRY, CDR2 SYGVKD, per germline. Trimming removed 4 bases at V and 5 bases at J, with 12 bases between. This CDR3 is CAISARDTDEQYF. The CDR3 bases are TGTGCCATCAGTGCGAGGGACACCGACGAGCAGTACTTC.

The chain has TRBV4-1 and TRBJ2-5; 7 bases are shared with TRBD2. Germline V gene lookup returns CDR1 MGHRA and CDR2 YSYEKL. The CDR3 runs 16 residues. The V and J ends lost 4 bases and 2 bases, in that order; junction bases with no gene match: 10. The CDR3 loop reads CASSLLAGAEQETQYF. The CDR3 bases are TGCGCCAGCAGCCTCCTGGCGGGAGCGGAACAAGAGACCCAGTACTTC.

This clone has just one count. The genes are TRBV21-1 and TRBJ2-5; the table's D call of TRBD1 was not tested on the DNA. TRBV21-1 is annotated as a pseudogene. The CDR3 has 14 residues. CDR3 sequence (DNA): TGTGCCAGCAGCAAAAGGGGTAGGGAAGAGACCCAGTACTTC. Translating it yields CASSKRGREETQYF.

This clone was seen only once. The chain is built from TRBV2 and TRBJ2-1; 9 nucleotides align to TRBD1. J lost 7 bases, V lost 7 bases, and 5 bases had no gene match. The CDR3 spans 13 residues. Germline V gene sequence: CDR1 SNHLY, CDR2 FYNNEI. The CDR3 DNA is TGTGCCAGCACGGGACAGGGCTTTAATGAGCAGTTCTTC. Its translation is CASTGQGFNEQFF.

The J gene is TRBJ1-2, the V gene TRBV5-1; D remains unclear. CDR3 length: 15 residues. Trimming pared 3 bases from V and 6 bases from J, leaving 18 bases between. Germline V gene lookup returns CDR1 SGHRS and CDR2 YFSETQ. CDR3: CASSSGVARGDGYTF. In DNA, the CDR3 is TGCGCCAGCAGCTCCGGGGTGGCCCGAGGAGATGGCTACACCTTC. The whole variable domain, remainder taken from reference TRBV5-1 and TRBJ1-2, is KAGVTQTPRYLIKTRGQQVTLSCSPISGHRSVSWYQQTPGQGLQFLFEYFSETQRNKGNFPGRFSGRQFSNSRSEMNVSTLELGDSALYLCASSSGVARGDGYTFGSGTRLTVV.

V is TRBV7-9 and J is TRBJ1-1, with D possibly TRBD1 on 6 matching bases. Germline V gives CDR1 SEHNR, CDR2 FQNEAQ (reference sequence). The CDR3 sequence is 13 residues long. V shed 4 bases and J shed 7 bases, with 13 bases lying between them. The CDR3 sequence: CASSWGRQVEAFF. In DNA form, the CDR3 reads TGTGCCAGCAGCTGGGGGAGACAGGTTGAAGCTTTCTTT.

This clone was recorded only once. J is TRBJ2-5 and V is TRBV7-3; 9 bases align to TRBD1. The length of the CDR3 is 13 residues. CDR1 is SGHTA, CDR2 FQGTGA, per germline. Trimming removed 5 bases from V and 3 bases from J; junction bases left unmatched: 1. CDR3 sequence (DNA): TGTGCCAGCAGCCGGGACAGGGAAGAGACCCAGTACTTC. Protein sequence: CASSRDREETQYF.

The gene calls are TRBV6-1 and TRBJ2-7; D might be TRBD2 (6 bases). The germline V gene has CDR1 MNHNS and CDR2 SASEGT. With 2 bases removed from V and 7 bases from J, the gap between germline ends came to 15 bases. The CDR3 extends over 14 amino acids. The chain's CDR3 is CASSEPPGGREQYF. CDR3 DNA: TGTGCCAGCAGTGAACCACCTGGGGGGAGAGAGCAGTACTTC.

There are a few counts of this clone. The CDR3 is CASSVSSEMNTEAFF. Here the CDR3 DNA reads TGTGCCAGCAGTGTTAGCTCAGAGATGAACACTGAAGCTTTCTTT. The chain joins TRBV6-1 to TRBJ1-1; the D is unclear. Germline lookup yields CDR1 MNHNS and CDR2 SASEGT. CDR3 length: 15 residues. V lost 4 bases to trimming and J lost 0 bases, with 12 bases between them.

The chain recombines TRBV27 with TRBJ2-7, with 9 bases that match TRBD1. Germline V gene lookup returns CDR1 MNHEY and CDR2 SMNVEV (reference sequence). The junction had 9 bases not matched to a gene; V was cut back by 6 bases and J by 6 bases. The CDR3 has 14 residues. CDR3 in DNA: TGTGCCAGCAGCAAACAGGGGGCACAGGCCGAGCAGTACTTC. Amino acid sequence: CASSKQGAQAEQYF.

The V and J genes are TRBV30 and TRBJ2-2; 12 positions agree with TRBD1. The V gene's germline CDR1 is GTSNPN and CDR2 SVGIG (reference sequence). The CDR3 has 12 amino acids. Trimming at V came to 5 bases and at J to 11 bases, leaving 3 bases not matched to a gene. For the CDR3, the DNA is TGTGCCTGGGGGACAGGGGGCGGAGAGCTGTTTTTT. Protein product: CAWGTGGGELFF.

This chain connects TRBV9 to TRBJ2-5, with 7 bases fitting TRBD1. The CDR3 has 14 amino acids. After removal of 0 bases from V and 5 bases from J, the junction contained 4 bases not matched to a gene. Germline V lookup: CDR1 SGDLS, CDR2 YYNGEE. The CDR3 DNA reads as TGTGCCAGCAGCGTAGGGACAGGATTGGAGACCCAGTACTTC. This sequence encodes CASSVGTGLETQYF. The full variable domain, with the rest looked up from reference TRBV9 and TRBJ2-5, is DSGVTQTPKHLITATGQRVTLRCSPRSGDLSVYWYQQSLDQGLQFLIQYYNGEERAKGNILERFSAQQFPDLHSELNLSSLELGDSALYFCASSVGTGLETQYFGPGTRLLVL.

V gene TRBV7-8 combines with J gene TRBJ2-7; 9 nucleotides match TRBD2. From germline, CDR1 is SGHVS and CDR2 FQNEAQ. V gave up 5 bases and J gave up 5 bases; unmatched junction bases: 16. The CDR3 contains 17 residues. The CDR3 DNA follows: TGTGCCAGCAGCCGACGTCCGGGGGCGGGAGGGTCCCACGAGCAGTACTTC. It encodes CASSRRPGAGGSHEQYF.

The chain couples TRBV28 to TRBJ1-4, with D possibly being TRBD1 (5 bases). CDR3 size: 17 residues. Trimming took 5 bases from V and 2 from J, leaving 18 bases between them. The germline gives CDR1 MDHEN, CDR2 SYDVKM. DNA of the CDR3: TGTGCCAGCAGTAGCACGGGACTTCCTCGGACTAATGAAAAACTGTTTTTT. Amino acid sequence: CASSSTGLPRTNEKLFF.

The chain joins TRBV6-6 to TRBJ1-5, with a possible D match to TRBD1 (6 bases). Trimming stripped 8 bases from V and 6 bases from J, with 14 bases between. CDR1 is MNHNY, CDR2 SVGAGI, per germline (reference sequence). This CDR3 contains 13 residues. CDR3 bases: TGTGCCAGCCTTCAGGGGTGGGGTCAGCCCCAGCATTTT. Translated, it gives CASLQGWGQPQHF.

V usage is TRBV9 and J usage is TRBJ2-7; possible D gene TRBD2, 6 bases. Germline loops: CDR1 SGDLS, CDR2 YYNGEE. There are 14 residues in the CDR3. V dropped 0 bases and J dropped 3 bases, with 10 bases sitting between them. In nucleotides, the CDR3 is TGTGCCAGCAGCGTAGGAAGGGGAGGCTACGAGCAGTACTTC. It is translated as CASSVGRGGYEQYF.

This clone was observed a handful of times. The chain carries TRBV28 and TRBJ2-7; tentatively, D is TRBD2 (5 bases). The CDR3 loop spans 15 amino acids. Trimming took 2 bases from V and 1 from J, leaving 12 bases between them. CDR1 and CDR2 from the germline V gene are MDHEN and SYDVKM. In nucleotides, the CDR3 is TGTGCCAGCAGTTTAAGTGGGAGTAAGTCCTACGAGCAGTACTTC. As protein: CASSLSGSKSYEQYF.

V usage is TRBV18 and J usage is TRBJ1-1; TRBD1 might be the D (5 bases). Trimming took 2 bases from V and 0 from J, leaving 10 bases between them. CDR3 length: 15 amino acids. Germline lookup yields CDR1 KGHSH and CDR2 LQKENI. The DNA for the CDR3 is TGTGCCAGCTCACCAGCGGAAGGGGTGAACACTGAAGCTTTCTTT. Its translation: CASSPAEGVNTEAFF.

This clone was seen just once. The chain recombines TRBV6-5 with TRBJ2-5; D might be TRBD2 (6 bases). The CDR3 contains 14 residues. Germline V gene lookup returns CDR1 MNHEY and CDR2 SVGAGI. Deletions cut 2 bases from V and 9 bases from J, with 16 bases between. The CDR3 loop is CASSYMGGSAAQYF. Written as DNA, the CDR3 is TGTGCCAGCAGTTACATGGGAGGCAGTGCGGCCCAGTACTTC.